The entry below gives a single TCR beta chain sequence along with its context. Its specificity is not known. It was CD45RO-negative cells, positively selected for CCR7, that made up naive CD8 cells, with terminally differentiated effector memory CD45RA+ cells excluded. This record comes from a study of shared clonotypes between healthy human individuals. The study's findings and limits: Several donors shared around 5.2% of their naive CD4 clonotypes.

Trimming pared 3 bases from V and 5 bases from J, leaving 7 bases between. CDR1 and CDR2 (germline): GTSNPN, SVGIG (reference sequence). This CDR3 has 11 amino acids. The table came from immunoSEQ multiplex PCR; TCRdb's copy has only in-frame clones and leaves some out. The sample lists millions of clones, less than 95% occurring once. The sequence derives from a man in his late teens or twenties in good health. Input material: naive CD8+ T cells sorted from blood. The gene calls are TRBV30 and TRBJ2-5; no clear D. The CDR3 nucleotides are TGTGCCTGGAGCCCGAGGGAGACCCAGTACTTC. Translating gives CAWSPRETQYF.